These T cell receptor beta chains were read from a single sample in a study of blood T cell repertoires in COVID-19. The table came from immunoSEQ multiplex PCR; TCRdb's copy has only in-frame clones and leaves some out. Of 100,000 to 150,000 clones listed, about four fifths were seen once; the top ten hold about a sixth. Material: peripheral blood. These receptors came from a man under 40 with COVID-19, enrolled during active disease. Both conserved end residues are part of each CDR3. Each record gives: D gene, clone size, CDR3 length, J gene, V gene, CDR3 DNA, CDR3 protein. D genes are given only for firm matches. Clone sizes are given selectively: once, few, many, or a class where the clone is expanded.

d_gene: -; abundance: -; len: 18; j_gene: TRBJ2-1; v_gene: TRBV4-3; CDR3nt: TGCGCCAGCAGCCAAGGGTTAGGTACCTTCACGGGTTACAATGAGCAGTTCTTC; CDR3aa: CASSQGLGTFTGYNEQFF
d_gene: -; abundance: -; len: 14; j_gene: TRBJ2-1; v_gene: TRBV9; CDR3nt: TGTGCCAGCAGCCCCCTACGGGATGGGAATGAGCAGTTCTTC; CDR3aa: CASSPLRDGNEQFF
d_gene: -; abundance: -; len: 14; j_gene: TRBJ2-3; v_gene: TRBV6-5; CDR3nt: TGTGCCAGCAGTTCGAACCCAGGACAGACTACGCAGTATTTT; CDR3aa: CASSSNPGQTTQYF
d_gene: TRBD2; abundance: -; len: 13; j_gene: TRBJ2-7; v_gene: TRBV29-1; CDR3nt: TGCAGCGTTGAAGCAGGGACTAGCTACGAGCAGTACTTC; CDR3aa: CSVEAGTSYEQYF
d_gene: TRBD1; abundance: -; len: 14; j_gene: TRBJ1-5; v_gene: TRBV19; CDR3nt: TGTGCCAGTAGGGTGGACAGGGGCTATCAGCCCCAGCATTTT; CDR3aa: CASRVDRGYQPQHF
d_gene: TRBD2; abundance: once; len: 17; j_gene: TRBJ2-5; v_gene: TRBV7-8; CDR3nt: TGTGCCAGCAGCTTAGCGGGTAGCGGGGTCACCCGGGGGACCCAGTACTTC; CDR3aa: CASSLAGSGVTRGTQYF
d_gene: -; abundance: -; len: 13; j_gene: TRBJ1-6; v_gene: TRBV14; CDR3nt: TGTGCCAGCAGCGTACTGTTTAATTCACCCCTCCACTTT; CDR3aa: CASSVLFNSPLHF
d_gene: TRBD1; abundance: -; len: 12; j_gene: TRBJ2-7; v_gene: TRBV10-3; CDR3nt: TGTGCCGAAGGACAGGGATCTTACGAGCAGTACTTC; CDR3aa: CAEGQGSYEQYF
d_gene: TRBD1; abundance: -; len: 16; j_gene: TRBJ2-2; v_gene: TRBV4-1; CDR3nt: TGCGCCAGCAGCCGGGGGACAGGGGAAGGGACCGGGGAGCTGTTTTTT; CDR3aa: CASSRGTGEGTGELFF
d_gene: -; abundance: -; len: 17; j_gene: TRBJ2-5; v_gene: TRBV4-1; CDR3nt: TGCGCCAGCAGCCAAGGCAGCCGATTTGAAGCAACGGGGGCCCAGTACTTC; CDR3aa: CASSQGSRFEATGAQYF
d_gene: -; abundance: -; len: 13; j_gene: TRBJ2-7; v_gene: TRBV12-3/TRBV12-4; CDR3nt: TGTGCCAGCTCCGAGGGCCACCCCTACGAGCAGTACTTC; CDR3aa: CASSEGHPYEQYF
d_gene: TRBD1; abundance: -; len: 17; j_gene: TRBJ1-1; v_gene: TRBV24-1; CDR3nt: TGTGCCACCAGTGATTTTGGCAGGGGGCTGGTGAACACTGAAGCTTTCTTT; CDR3aa: CATSDFGRGLVNTEAFF
d_gene: -; abundance: -; len: 17; j_gene: TRBJ2-7; v_gene: TRBV7-9; CDR3nt: TGTGCCAGCAGCTTAGTATCTTCCGATCGGGGCTCCTACGAGCAGTACTTC; CDR3aa: CASSLVSSDRGSYEQYF
d_gene: -; abundance: -; len: 15; j_gene: TRBJ1-5; v_gene: TRBV9; CDR3nt: TGTGCCAGCATCCCTTCGGGGGGTAGCAATCAGCCCCAGCATTTT; CDR3aa: CASIPSGGSNQPQHF
d_gene: TRBD2; abundance: -; len: 15; j_gene: TRBJ2-1; v_gene: TRBV7-2; CDR3nt: TGTGCCAGCAGCCTACCAGGGACTAGCGGCAATGAGCAGTTCTTC; CDR3aa: CASSLPGTSGNEQFF
d_gene: TRBD1; abundance: -; len: 16; j_gene: TRBJ1-3; v_gene: TRBV25-1; CDR3nt: TGTGCCAGCAGAGCTGACACAGGGGGTATGGGAAACACCATATATTTT; CDR3aa: CASRADTGGMGNTIYF
d_gene: TRBD1; abundance: -; len: 13; j_gene: TRBJ2-7; v_gene: TRBV6-5; CDR3nt: TGTGCCACCTTGACAGGGGGCGGGTACGAGCAGTACTTC; CDR3aa: CATLTGGGYEQYF
d_gene: -; abundance: -; len: 13; j_gene: TRBJ1-1; v_gene: TRBV11-3; CDR3nt: TGTGCCAGCAGCCCGAGAGTGAGGACTGAAGCTTTCTTT; CDR3aa: CASSPRVRTEAFF
d_gene: -; abundance: -; len: 12; j_gene: TRBJ1-1; v_gene: TRBV2; CDR3nt: TGTGCCAGCCGCGGTGGGGCGACTGAAGCTTTCTTT; CDR3aa: CASRGGATEAFF
d_gene: -; abundance: -; len: 13; j_gene: TRBJ1-2; v_gene: TRBV18; CDR3nt: TGTGCCAGCTCACCACGCGGGGGCGATGGCTACACCTTC; CDR3aa: CASSPRGGDGYTF
d_gene: -; abundance: -; len: 13; j_gene: TRBJ1-5; v_gene: TRBV29-1; CDR3nt: TGCAGCGTGAACGGGGGAGGGGATCAGCCCCAGCATTTT; CDR3aa: CSVNGGGDQPQHF
d_gene: TRBD1; abundance: -; len: 13; j_gene: TRBJ1-1; v_gene: TRBV29-1; CDR3nt: TGCAGCGTTGAAGATCAGGGGGACACTGAAGCTTTCTTT; CDR3aa: CSVEDQGDTEAFF
d_gene: -; abundance: -; len: 15; j_gene: TRBJ1-2; v_gene: TRBV27; CDR3nt: TGTGCCAGCAGTTCGCTACGCGGAGCTAACTATGGCTACACCTTC; CDR3aa: CASSSLRGANYGYTF
d_gene: -; abundance: -; len: 13; j_gene: TRBJ2-5; v_gene: TRBV7-2; CDR3nt: TGTGCCAGCAGCGAGCGCAGGGTAGAGACCCAGTACTTC; CDR3aa: CASSERRVETQYF
d_gene: TRBD2; abundance: -; len: 16; j_gene: TRBJ2-1; v_gene: TRBV4-1; CDR3nt: TGCGCCAGCAGCCTACCAAGCGGGAGGGCGAACAATGAGCAGTTCTTC; CDR3aa: CASSLPSGRANNEQFF
d_gene: -; abundance: -; len: 12; j_gene: TRBJ2-3; v_gene: TRBV15; CDR3nt: TGTGCCACGGCCCCCGACACAGATACGCAGTATTTT; CDR3aa: CATAPDTDTQYF
d_gene: TRBD1; abundance: few; len: 15; j_gene: TRBJ2-7; v_gene: TRBV27; CDR3nt: TGTGCCAGCAGTTCGACAGGGGACTTGGGCTACGAGCAGTACTTC; CDR3aa: CASSSTGDLGYEQYF
d_gene: TRBD2; abundance: -; len: 17; j_gene: TRBJ2-1; v_gene: TRBV24-1; CDR3nt: TGTGCCACCAGTGAATCCAAAGCGGGGAGATCCTACAATGAGCAGTTCTTC; CDR3aa: CATSESKAGRSYNEQFF
d_gene: -; abundance: -; len: 18; j_gene: TRBJ1-4; v_gene: TRBV4-3; CDR3nt: TGCGCCAGCAGCCAAGACCTACGGCAGACTACAACTAATGAAAAACTGTTTTTT; CDR3aa: CASSQDLRQTTTNEKLFF
d_gene: TRBD1; abundance: -; len: 15; j_gene: TRBJ2-7; v_gene: TRBV9; CDR3nt: TGTGCCAGCAGCCCCCTCGGGACAGGGGGCTACGAGCAGTACTTC; CDR3aa: CASSPLGTGGYEQYF
d_gene: -; abundance: -; len: 13; j_gene: TRBJ1-3; v_gene: TRBV5-6; CDR3nt: TGTGCCAGCAGCTTGGGTACTGGAAACACCATATATTTT; CDR3aa: CASSLGTGNTIYF